This T cell receptor (beta chain) was captured by sequencing in a study of beta chain features in type 1 diabetes. Study observations and caveats: PCR might show a preference for shorter templates, equally across patients and controls. Researchers report that Type 1 diabetes patients had moderately but significantly shorter TCRB CDR3s across all four CD4+ subsets. Researchers reported that naive, central memory and Treg TCRB repertoires appeared more similar in patients than in healthy donors.

This clone was detected ten times or more. The antigen remains unidentified. The CDR3 runs to 12 residues. V shed 5 bases, J shed 13 bases, and the junction held 7 bases outside the gene matches. Germline CDR1 is MDHEN and CDR2 is SYDVKM. Expressed TCRB transcripts were sequenced, since all the RNA that had been isolated was reverse transcribed. Sequencing used immunoSEQ multiplex PCR; TCRdb keeps in-frame clones, though not all of them. Of more than 300,000 clones in the sample, over 8.5% are singletons; the top ten hold around 0.66%. This sequence was found in a man under 40 with type 1 diabetes. The rearrangement joins TRBV28 to TRBJ2-1, with 8 bases matching TRBD1. Source material: central memory CD4+ T cells from blood. CDR3 region: CASSLRDRQQFF. As DNA, the CDR3 is TGTGCCAGCAGTCTTCGGGACAGGCAACAGTTCTTC.